This TCR beta chain was observed in a study of TIL therapy for anti-PD-1-resistant metastatic lung cancer. On the study more broadly: Progressing patients received lymphodepletion, expanded TIL infusion and IL-2. Median tumor mutation burden was 1.5 mutations per megabase.

The germline CDR1 and CDR2 sequences are MDHEN and SYDVKM. The length of the CDR3 is 14 residues. Trimming shortened V by 5 bases and J by 2 bases, and 10 bases separated the two germline ends. Sequencing used immunoSEQ v3. TCRdb keeps only in-frame clones here, not all; method: immunoSEQ multiplex PCR. This sample yields 20,000 or so clones, of which around four fifths are seen a single time; 2.2% belongs to the top ten. This clone showed up just a few times. Time point: pre-treatment sample, taken before nivolumab and TIL therapy. This receptor was obtained from a person between 25 and 80 years old with non-small cell lung cancer. This chain connects TRBV28 to TRBJ1-3; D gene unclear. The sequencing here drew on blood, taken at baseline. The CDR3 DNA follows: TGTGCCAGCAGTCCTTCAGAACCTGGAAACACCATATATTTT. Amino acid sequence: CASSPSEPGNTIYF.